This T cell receptor beta chain was sequenced in a study of cytomegalovirus exposure and HLA in healthy donors. CDR1 and CDR2 (germline): SGHTA, FQGNSA. The CDR3 totals 12 residues. Trimming at V came to 4 bases and at J to 10 bases, leaving 3 bases not matched to a gene. A multiplex PCR was run with 60 Vbeta primers and 13 Jbeta primers. The table came from immunoSEQ multiplex PCR; TCRdb's copy has only in-frame clones and leaves some out. This sample yields fewer than 200,000 clones, of which approximately 71% are seen a single time; approximately 1.5% belongs to the top ten. The sequenced material came from PBMCs. This sequence was found in a girl aged 10 to 17 in good health and CMV-seronegative. J is TRBJ2-1 and V is TRBV7-2; 8 bases match TRBD2. This chain's CDR3 is CASSSLAGEQFF. The CDR3 bases are TGTGCCAGCAGCTCCTTAGCGGGGGAGCAGTTCTTC. Using reference TRBV7-2 and TRBJ2-1 for the parts outside the CDR3, the full variable domain is GAGVSQSPSNKVTEKGKDVELRCDPISGHTALYWYRQSLGQGLEFLIYFQGNSAPDKSGLPSDRFSAERTGGSVSTLTIQRTQQEDSAVYLCASSSLAGEQFFGPGTRLTVL.